Listed below are T cell receptor beta chains from one sample, sequenced in a study of T cell responses to AZD1222 COVID-19 vaccine. Profiling relied on immunoSEQ multiplex PCR, and the TCRdb table lists in-frame clones only, not all of them. This table holds 130,000 to 150,000 clones, roughly 86% found once. The starting material was peripheral blood, obtained 28 days after the second AZD1222 dose. The receptors derive from an adult who received the AZD1222 COVID-19 vaccine. CDR3s include the opening cysteine and the closing phenylalanine or tryptophan. The order of the fields is CDR3 length, J gene, V gene, CDR3 protein.

len: 14
j_gene: TRBJ1-2
v_gene: TRBV5-1
CDR3aa: CASSLGTDNYGYTF

len: 14
j_gene: TRBJ1-2
v_gene: TRBV7-2
CDR3aa: CASSAWGANYGYTF

len: 13
j_gene: TRBJ1-2
v_gene: TRBV27
CDR3aa: CASSPRDLYGYTF

len: 15
j_gene: TRBJ2-3
v_gene: TRBV7-9
CDR3aa: CAIRWGRGTVDTQYF

len: 15
j_gene: TRBJ1-1
v_gene: TRBV5-1
CDR3aa: CASSFQGNGDTEAFF

len: 13
j_gene: TRBJ1-5
v_gene: TRBV10-2
CDR3aa: CASSSSPNQPQHF

len: 15
j_gene: TRBJ2-7
v_gene: TRBV21-1
CDR3aa: CASSKLWRPPYEQYF

len: 15
j_gene: TRBJ1-3
v_gene: TRBV5-4
CDR3aa: CASSTRTGDGNTIYF

len: 12
j_gene: TRBJ1-4
v_gene: TRBV30
CDR3aa: CAWSVRTEKLFF

len: 14
j_gene: TRBJ2-2
v_gene: TRBV19
CDR3aa: CASDRGRNTGELFF

len: 18
j_gene: TRBJ2-7
v_gene: TRBV9
CDR3aa: CASSVVLEPHRGSYEQYF

len: 17
j_gene: TRBJ2-7
v_gene: TRBV5-1
CDR3aa: CASSLAGGALFPYEQYF

len: 11
j_gene: TRBJ1-6
v_gene: TRBV30
CDR3aa: CAWSKNSPLHF

len: 13
j_gene: TRBJ1-5
v_gene: TRBV6-2/TRBV6-3
CDR3aa: CASSGEEGQPQHF

len: 13
j_gene: TRBJ2-7
v_gene: TRBV6-5
CDR3aa: CASRQGVTYEQYF

len: 15
j_gene: TRBJ1-2
v_gene: TRBV5-1
CDR3aa: CASSLGGTSRPGYTF

len: 15
j_gene: TRBJ2-7
v_gene: TRBV4-2
CDR3aa: CASSQDTGQPYEQYF

len: 14
j_gene: TRBJ1-5
v_gene: TRBV10-2
CDR3aa: CASSQQGAGQPQHF

len: 14
j_gene: TRBJ1-2
v_gene: TRBV7-8
CDR3aa: CASSSFRGPGGYTF

len: 13
j_gene: TRBJ1-2
v_gene: TRBV3-1/TRBV3-2
CDR3aa: CASSQRGAHGYTF

len: 14
j_gene: TRBJ1-5
v_gene: TRBV9
CDR3aa: CASSPRGGNQPQHF

len: 13
j_gene: TRBJ1-4
v_gene: TRBV15
CDR3aa: CATGTGDNEKLFF

len: 14
j_gene: TRBJ1-2
v_gene: TRBV7-2
CDR3aa: CASSSPGYNYGYTF

len: 12
j_gene: TRBJ1-5
v_gene: TRBV7-8
CDR3aa: CASSLGNQPQHF

len: 11
j_gene: TRBJ1-1
v_gene: TRBV2
CDR3aa: CASGPKSEAFF

len: 13
j_gene: TRBJ1-4
v_gene: TRBV20-1
CDR3aa: CSASRGYGEKLFF

len: 13
j_gene: TRBJ1-6
v_gene: TRBV28
CDR3aa: CASSRDSNSPLHF

len: 15
j_gene: TRBJ1-6
v_gene: TRBV4-1
CDR3aa: CASSQVQGPNSPLHF

len: 13
j_gene: TRBJ2-7
v_gene: TRBV29-1
CDR3aa: CSAQGSSGGEQYF

len: 12
j_gene: TRBJ2-7
v_gene: TRBV28
CDR3aa: CASSLFTYEQYF

len: 15
j_gene: TRBJ2-3
v_gene: TRBV7-2
CDR3aa: CASSLTGGSTDTQYF

len: 14
j_gene: TRBJ2-3
v_gene: TRBV3-1/TRBV3-2
CDR3aa: CASSLGGGSDTQYF

len: 13
j_gene: TRBJ1-2
v_gene: TRBV10-3
CDR3aa: CAISESEVYGYTF

len: 11
j_gene: TRBJ1-4
v_gene: TRBV28
CDR3aa: CASAGGEKLFF

len: 15
j_gene: TRBJ1-5
v_gene: TRBV19
CDR3aa: CASSIIPEGNQPQHF

len: 12
j_gene: TRBJ2-7
v_gene: TRBV6-5
CDR3aa: CASSHTSYEQYF

len: 14
j_gene: TRBJ2-1
v_gene: TRBV18
CDR3aa: CASSSGGPYNEQFF

len: 12
j_gene: TRBJ1-3
v_gene: TRBV6-2/TRBV6-3
CDR3aa: CASSYSANTIYF

len: 14
j_gene: TRBJ2-7
v_gene: TRBV2
CDR3aa: CASRDTGQGYEQYF

len: 15
j_gene: TRBJ2-1
v_gene: TRBV4-1
CDR3aa: CASSQRLGAYNEQFF

len: 14
j_gene: TRBJ1-2
v_gene: TRBV7-9
CDR3aa: CASSSPGANYGYTF

len: 14
j_gene: TRBJ2-3
v_gene: TRBV6-1
CDR3aa: CASSEALRGDTQYF

len: 15
j_gene: TRBJ2-3
v_gene: TRBV7-6
CDR3aa: CASSLSGGAGDTQYF